This T cell receptor (beta chain) was recovered during a study of a mutant IDH1 vaccine in newly diagnosed glioma. On the study more broadly: Patients got their first vaccination 4-6 weeks after radiotherapy alone, or with temozolomide cycles. Overall study results and limits: Pseudoprogression appeared unlinked to shifts in leading peripheral T cell clonotypes.

Profiled with immunoSEQ multiplex PCR; TCRdb holds only in-frame clones, not every one. The table lists tens of thousands of clones, around 80% of them singletons. In the case of this clone: Its antigen is unidentified.

Germline V gene data show CDR1 as SGHRS and CDR2 as YFSETQ. V shed 3 bases and J 4 bases; nucleotides not matched to a gene: 8. The CDR3 is 16 amino acids. Time point denoted: week 23, last vaccination. The investigators gave 300 ug of mutant IDH1 20-mer peptide in each vaccine dose, together with topical imiquimod. The receptor was isolated from a woman aged 40 to 50 with glioma. Some clones in this sample may be carry-over from other donors' samples. The sample in question was PBMCs, obtained from a glioma patient whose treatment included an IDH1 peptide vaccine. V gene TRBV5-1 combines with J gene TRBJ2-1; 9 bases match TRBD2. CDR3 coding DNA: TGCGCCAGCAGCTCCCCAGCGGGGGGATTTTACAATGAGCAGTTCTTC. Translated: CASSSPAGGFYNEQFF.